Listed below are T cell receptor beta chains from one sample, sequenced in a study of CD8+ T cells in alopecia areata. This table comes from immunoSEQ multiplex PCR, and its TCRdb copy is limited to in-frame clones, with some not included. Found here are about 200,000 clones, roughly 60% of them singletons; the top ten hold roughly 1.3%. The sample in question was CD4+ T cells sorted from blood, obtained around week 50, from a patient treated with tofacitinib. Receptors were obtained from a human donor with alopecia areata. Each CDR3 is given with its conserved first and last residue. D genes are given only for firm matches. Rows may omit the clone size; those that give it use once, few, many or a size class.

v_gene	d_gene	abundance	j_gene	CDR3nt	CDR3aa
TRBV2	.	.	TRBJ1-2	TGTGCCAGCAGTGAGTCCTCGGTAGCCAGTAACTATGGCTACACCTTC	CASSESSVASNYGYTF
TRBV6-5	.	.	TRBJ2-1	TGTGCCAGTCCCGGGGGCCCCCCTACGTACAATGAGCAGTTCTTC	CASPGGPPTYNEQFF
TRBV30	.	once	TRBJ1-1	TGTGCCTGGAGTTCGGGGTACACTGAAGCTTTCTTT	CAWSSGYTEAFF
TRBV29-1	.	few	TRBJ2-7	TGCAGCGTTGCTCTGGGGGCCTACGAGCAGTACTTC	CSVALGAYEQYF
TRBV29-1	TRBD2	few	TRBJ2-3	TGCAGCGCAAGACTAGCCTGGGAGAGCACAGATACGCAGTATTTT	CSARLAWESTDTQYF
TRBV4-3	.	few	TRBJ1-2	TGCGCCAGCAGCCAAGATCGGTTAACCTATGGCTACACCTTC	CASSQDRLTYGYTF
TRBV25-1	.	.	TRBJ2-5	TGTGCCAGCAGTGAATTTCTGGAGACCCAGTACTTC	CASSEFLETQYF
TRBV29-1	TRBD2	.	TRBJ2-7	TGCAGCGCCGCGACTAAGCGGGGCTACGAGCAGTACTTC	CSAATKRGYEQYF
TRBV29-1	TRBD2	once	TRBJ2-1	TGCAGCGGCAAAGCGGGGGGAAATGAGCAGTTCTTC	CSGKAGGNEQFF
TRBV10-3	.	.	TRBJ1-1	TGTGCCATCAGTGGGCTTGACAGTGCGAACACTGAAGCTTTCTTT	CAISGLDSANTEAFF
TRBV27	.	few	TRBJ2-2	TGTGCCAGCAGTTTAGACAGGAACACCGGGGAGCTGTTTTTT	CASSLDRNTGELFF
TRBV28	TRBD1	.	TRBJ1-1	TGTGCCAGCAGCACAGGGGGCATTGGGGCTGAAGCTTTCTTT	CASSTGGIGAEAFF
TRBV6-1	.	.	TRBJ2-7	TGTGCCAGCAGCGAGGGGACATTATCCTACGAGCAGTACTTC	CASSEGTLSYEQYF
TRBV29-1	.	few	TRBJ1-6	TGCAGCGTTGATCGCCCCTCCTATAATTCACCCCTCCACTTT	CSVDRPSYNSPLHF
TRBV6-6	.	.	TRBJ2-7	TGTGCCAGCAGTCCGGGCGTCGACGAGCAGTACTTC	CASSPGVDEQYF
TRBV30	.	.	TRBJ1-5	TGTGCCTGGAGTTTCCAGGACCAGAATCAGCCCCAGCATTTT	CAWSFQDQNQPQHF
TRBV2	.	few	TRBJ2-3	TGTGCCAGCAGTGAAACGTCTTCAGGGTCAGATACGCAGTATTTT	CASSETSSGSDTQYF